A single sample gave rise to the 9 T cell receptor beta chains below, sequenced in a study of T cells expressing NK-cell markers (dated by TCRdb to the early 2020s). The library was prepared using 5' RACE. These reads were obtained on an Illumina HiSeq 2000. TCRdb reprocessed the reads and lists each CDR3 protein sequence as a single entry, with no DNA. The sample table includes around 550,000 distinct CDR3 sequences. 3% to 4.5% of the sample is in the top ten clones. The specimen was blood T cells: a sorted CD56 or NKG2C T cell subset, CD4+ or CD8+ T cells, or bulk PBMC T cells (not recorded which). The receptor source for this set is a man between 18 and 35 years old in good health. Donor details come from another sample of the same person, matched by shared clones.

The rearrangement joins TRBV9 to TRBJ2-1; the TRBD1 assignment by TCRdb is unverifiable without DNA. This CDR3 is 17 amino acids long. In germline, CDR1 is SGDLS, CDR2 YYNGEE. CDR3 sequence reads: CASSVARPRGTYNEQFF. The full variable domain, completed using reference TRBV9 and TRBJ2-1, is DSGVTQTPKHLITATGQRVTLRCSPRSGDLSVYWYQQSLDQGLQFLIQYYNGEERAKGNILERFSAQQFPDLHSELNLSSLELGDSALYFCASSVARPRGTYNEQFFGPGTRLTVL.

This chain joins TRBV5-5 and TRBJ1-1; TCRdb reports TRBD1, a call that lacks DNA to check it against. Germline-derived CDR1 and CDR2 are SGHKS and YYEKEE (reference sequence). The CDR3 sequence is 12 residues long. Here the CDR3 reads CASSLSGWGAFF.

V is TRBV28 and J is TRBJ2-1; TCRdb outputs TRBD1, but without DNA this stays unchecked. The CDR3 runs 16 residues. Germline lookup yields CDR1 MDHEN and CDR2 SYDVKM. The CDR3 loop reads CASREVGTGAPREQFF.

CDR3 sequence: CASSFAAGPPGTDTQYF. J is TRBJ2-3 and V is TRBV7-6; the D call of TRBD1 rests on TCRdb alone, since no DNA is present to check it. The CDR3 totals 17 residues. Germline V gene data show CDR1 as SGHVS and CDR2 as FNYEAQ.

The CDR3 loop reads CASSLVWDIQTSGSPFF. The rearrangement links TRBV7-2 to TRBJ2-1; the D gene TCRdb calls, TRBD2, cannot be checked with no DNA. In germline, CDR1 is SGHTA, CDR2 FQGNSA. The CDR3 loop spans 17 amino acids.

The chain employs TRBV5-1 and TRBJ2-1. CDR1 and CDR2 from the germline V gene are SGHRS and YFSETQ. The length of the CDR3 is 14 residues. CDR3 loop: CASSFTDGYNEQFF.

This sequence joins TRBV3-1 and TRBJ2-2; the D gene TCRdb calls, TRBD1, cannot be checked with no DNA. Per germline, CDR1 LGHDT and CDR2 YNNKEL (reference sequence). The CDR3 totals 14 residues. The CDR3: CASSPGQGHGELFF.

V and J are TRBV6-5 and TRBJ2-5; TCRdb designates TRBD2, a call that cannot be tested without DNA. Germline CDR1 is MNHEY and CDR2 is SVGAGI. CDR3 length equals 17 residues. CDR3 sequence reads: CASSYSPVGLAGETQYF.

The chain links TRBV4-2 to TRBJ1-6. Germline CDR1 reads LGHNA; CDR2 reads YNFKEQ. The CDR3 is made up of 21 amino acids. The CDR3 protein is CASSQGPAEAVASSYNSPLHF.